Listed here are 7 T cell receptor beta chains from one sample, sequenced in a study of blood T cell repertoires in COVID-19. The repertoire was sequenced with immunoSEQ multiplex PCR; TCRdb's copy has only in-frame clones and lacks some. This table holds about 170,000 clones, 84% found once. Sequences were obtained from peripheral blood. The receptor source for this set is a woman aged 80 or over with COVID-19, enrolled during active disease.

This rearrangement joins TRBV19 to TRBJ2-2; the D is unclear. This CDR3 is 14 amino acids long. CDR1 LNHDA and CDR2 SQIVND come from the germline V gene (reference sequence). The V and J ends lost 4 bases and 0 bases respectively, with 6 bases between them. The CDR3 bases are TGTGCCAGTAGTAGAACAGCGAACACCGGGGAGCTGTTTTTT. This gives the protein CASSRTANTGELFF.

The chain joins TRBV9 to TRBJ2-7, with a possible D match to TRBD2 (5 bases). V gave up 0 bases and J gave up 3 bases, with 10 bases separating them. The germline V gene has CDR1 SGDLS and CDR2 YYNGEE. This CDR3 region has 14 residues. DNA of the CDR3: TGTGCCAGCAGCGTAGGGGGAGTATACTACGAGCAGTACTTC. Encoded protein: CASSVGGVYYEQYF.

As regards this clone: The junction differs from germline at one of its ends, possibly a read error. The J gene is TRBJ2-1, the V gene TRBV5-1; TRBD1 is a possible D gene (6 bases). The CDR3 extends over 13 amino acids. Germline CDR1 is SGHRS and CDR2 is YFSETQ. The DNA of the CDR3 is TGCGCCAGCGGCTTAGGGGGATACAATGAGCAGTTCTTC. It encodes CASGLGGYNEQFF. Complete variable domain (other parts from reference TRBV5-1 and TRBJ2-1): KAGVTQTPRYLIKTRGQQVTLSCSPISGHRSVSWYQQTPGQGLQFLFEYFSETQRNKGNFPGRFSGRQFSNSRSEMNVSTLELGDSALYLCASGLGGYNEQFFGPGTRLTVL.

The V call is TRBV30, the J call TRBJ1-1, with D unclear. The CDR3 is 13 residues long. The germline V gene has CDR1 GTSNPN and CDR2 SVGIG (reference sequence). Trimming pared 3 bases from V and 1 base from J, leaving 9 bases between. CDR3 DNA sequence: TGTGCCTGGAGATCTACTCCGAACACTGAAGCTTTCTTT. The encoded protein is CAWRSTPNTEAFF.

The chain employs TRBV19 and TRBJ2-7; 8 positions match TRBD2. The CDR3 contains 15 residues. CDR1 and CDR2 (germline): LNHDA, SQIVND (reference sequence). V dropped 4 bases and J dropped 0; count of bases not matched to a gene: 5. CDR3 amino acids: CASSRRLARSYEQYF. The CDR3 nucleotides are TGTGCCAGTAGTAGAAGACTAGCGCGCTCCTACGAGCAGTACTTC.

The chain recombines TRBV15 with TRBJ2-1; D is unresolved. V gave up 1 base and J gave up 3 bases, with 4 bases separating them. The CDR3 is made up of 13 amino acids. Germline CDR1 and CDR2: LNHNV and YYDKDF (reference sequence). The CDR3 here is CATSRARYNEQFF. Written as DNA, the CDR3 is TGTGCCACCAGCAGAGCCCGCTACAATGAGCAGTTCTTC. The full variable domain, with the rest looked up from reference TRBV15 and TRBJ2-1, is DAMVIQNPRYQVTQFGKPVTLSCSQTLNHNVMYWYQQKSSQAPKLLFHYYDKDFNNEADTPDNFQSRRPNTSFCFLDIRSPGLGDTAMYLCATSRARYNEQFFGPGTRLTVL.

V and J are TRBV7-2 and TRBJ1-5; 7 nucleotides match TRBD1. The CDR3 loop spans 15 amino acids. V lost 3 bases and J lost 3; bases outside the gene matches: 5. CDR1 and CDR2 (germline): SGHTA, FQGNSA. The CDR3 DNA sequence: TGTGCCAGCAGCTTCCGACAGGGCGACAATCAGCCCCAGCATTTT. Translated, it gives CASSFRQGDNQPQHF.